These 18 T cell receptor beta chains were all obtained from the same sample, sequenced in a study of PD-1 blockade in classical Hodgkin lymphoma. Noted time point: cycle 4 day 1 (C4D1), after 6 weeks of nivolumab. Each patient relapsed following autologous stem cell transplantation, and prior brentuximab vedotin exposure differed. Here immunoSEQ multiplex PCR was the method, and the copy in TCRdb shows in-frame clones only, minus some. The sample shows around 20,000 clones, around 80% of them seen only once. The sequenced sample was peripheral blood mononuclear cells (PBMCs), obtained before the fourth cycle of nivolumab. All receptors come from a human donor with classical Hodgkin lymphoma.

CDR3 amino acids: CASSRQGGYNEQFF. The CDR3 DNA is TGCGCCAGCAGCCGACAGGGGGGATACAATGAGCAGTTCTTC. This sequence joins TRBV4-1 and TRBJ2-1, with 9 nucleotides matching TRBD1. J was trimmed by 4 bases and V by 4 bases; bases with no gene match: 2. Germline values: CDR1 MGHRA, CDR2 YSYEKL. The CDR3 is 14 residues long.

The genes are TRBV12-5 and TRBJ1-5, with unresolved D. The V end lost 2 bases, the J end lost 5 bases, and 19 bases lay between the germline ends. CDR1 and CDR2 (germline): LGHNT, FRNRAP. The CDR3 length is 17 residues. The CDR3 spells CASGLLGNPKLHQPQHF. The CDR3, as DNA: TGTGCTAGTGGTTTGTTGGGGAACCCCAAGTTGCATCAGCCCCAGCATTTT.

This clone was detected a few times. The rearrangement uses TRBV9 and TRBJ1-1, with D possibly being TRBD1 (6 bases). Germline V gives CDR1 SGDLS, CDR2 YYNGEE. The CDR3 runs to 16 residues. Trimming took 4 bases from V and 3 from J, leaving 19 bases between them. For the CDR3, the DNA is TGTGCCAGCAGCCCTCGCTGGGGGGCACCCGACACTGAAGCTTTCTTT. Translation gives CASSPRWGAPDTEAFF. Full variable domain (rest looked up from reference TRBV9 and TRBJ1-1): DSGVTQTPKHLITATGQRVTLRCSPRSGDLSVYWYQQSLDQGLQFLIQYYNGEERAKGNILERFSAQQFPDLHSELNLSSLELGDSALYFCASSPRWGAPDTEAFFGQGTRLTVV.

This clone was picked up a small number of times. This chain uses TRBV7-6 with TRBJ2-5; the match to TRBD2 covers 15 bases. The CDR3 length is 17 residues. Germline assignment: CDR1 SGHVS and CDR2 FNYEAQ. J lost 5 bases, V lost 5 bases, and 9 bases had no gene match. CDR3 in amino acids: CASSRRTSGGARETQYF. The CDR3, as DNA: TGTGCCAGCAGCCGTAGGACTAGCGGGGGGGCCCGTGAGACCCAGTACTTC. The full variable domain, in which reference TRBV7-6 and TRBJ2-5 provide the parts outside the CDR3, is GAGVSQSPRYKVTKRGQDVALRCDPISGHVSLYWYRQALGQGPEFLTYFNYEAQQDKSGLPNDRFSAERPEGSISTLTIQRTEQRDSAMYRCASSRRTSGGARETQYFGPGTRLLVL.

The V gene is TRBV28, the J gene TRBJ2-6, with D unclear. Germline CDR1 reads MDHEN; CDR2 reads SYDVKM. This CDR3 has 15 amino acids. V gave up 5 bases and J gave up 4 bases, with 12 bases separating them. In DNA form, the CDR3 reads TGTGCCAGCAGTCCGGACGTTTGGGGGGCCAACGTCCTGACTTTC. The encoded protein is CASSPDVWGANVLTF.

This clone turned up a few times. The chain's CDR3 is CASRGIGDRGSYEQYV. The CDR3 DNA reads as TGTGCCAGCAGAGGTATTGGGGACAGGGGGTCCTACGAGCAGTACGTC. The chain links TRBV27 to TRBJ2-7; 11 nucleotides line up with TRBD1. CDR1 and CDR2 (germline): MNHEY, SMNVEV (reference sequence). The CDR3 consists of 16 residues. Unmatched junction bases numbered 8, after V lost 6 bases and J lost 1 base.

The rearrangement uses TRBV27 and TRBJ2-1; possibly TRBD1 or TRBD2 for D (5 bases each). Germline values: CDR1 MNHEY, CDR2 SMNVEV (reference sequence). CDR3 length equals 16 residues. Trimming took 5 bases from V and 4 from J, leaving 18 bases between them. CDR3 protein: CASSPTSPGRYNEQFF. The DNA of the CDR3 is TGTGCCAGCAGTCCCACTTCCCCGGGACGGTACAATGAGCAGTTCTTC.

The chain couples TRBV19 to TRBJ2-3; 8 bases line up with TRBD2. V trimming: 7 bases; J trimming: 4 bases; junction bases outside the gene matches: 7. This CDR3 has 14 amino acids. Germline assignment: CDR1 LNHDA and CDR2 SQIVND (reference sequence). CDR3 sequence reads: CASTQGLASDTQYF. CDR3 in DNA: TGTGCCAGTACCCAAGGACTAGCATCAGATACGCAGTATTTT.

This chain connects TRBV7-9 to TRBJ2-5; possible D gene TRBD1, 6 bases. The CDR3 is 12 amino acids. In germline, CDR1 is SEHNR, CDR2 FQNEAQ (reference sequence). Trimming took 5 bases from V and 5 from J, leaving 9 bases between them. DNA for the CDR3: TGTGCCAGCAGCACAGGGTCGGAGACCCAGTACTTC. Translation gives CASSTGSETQYF.

The chain is built from TRBV18 and TRBJ2-3; D perhaps matches TRBD1 (5 bases). The V gene lost 2 bases and the J gene lost 0 bases, with 12 bases spanning the gap. The CDR3 covers 16 residues. Per the germline V gene, CDR1 is KGHSH and CDR2 is LQKENI. The CDR3 DNA reads TGTGCCAGCTCACCAGTCAGGGCCGCTAGCACAGATACGCAGTATTTT. The encoded protein is CASSPVRAASTDTQYF.

The rearrangement uses TRBV6-6 and TRBJ1-5; D is uncertain. There are 14 residues in the CDR3. V lost 7 bases, J lost 0 bases, and 10 bases lay in between. CDR1 MNHNY and CDR2 SVGAGI come from the germline V gene (reference sequence). CDR3: CASKPDDSNQPQHF. In nucleotides, the CDR3 is TGTGCCAGCAAGCCGGACGATAGCAATCAGCCCCAGCATTTT.

The chain has TRBV2 and TRBJ2-4; D is unclear. The CDR3 totals 11 residues. Germline values: CDR1 SNHLY, CDR2 FYNNEI. Trimming removed 8 bases at V and 0 bases at J, with 2 bases between. The CDR3 nucleotides read TGTGCCAGCGGAGCCAAAAACATTCAGTACTTC. It translates to CASGAKNIQYF.

This clone was seen a handful of times. The CDR3 bases are TGCGCCAGCAGCACAAGCCCACGGGTGAACCGGGACTATGGCTACACCTTC. This sequence encodes CASSTSPRVNRDYGYTF. The gene calls are TRBV4-1 and TRBJ1-2, with unresolved D. V lost 5 bases to trimming and J lost 3 bases, with 22 bases between them. The germline V gene has CDR1 MGHRA and CDR2 YSYEKL. The CDR3 runs to 17 residues.

J is TRBJ2-7 and V is TRBV6-1; D remains unclear. Germline CDR1 reads MNHNS; CDR2 reads SASEGT. The CDR3 is made up of 14 amino acids. Trimming stripped 0 bases from V and 4 bases from J, with 10 bases between. CDR3 nucleotides: TGTGCCAGCAGTGAAGCGGGTGCGGCGTACGAGCAGTACGTC. It translates to CASSEAGAAYEQYV.

The chain has TRBV2 and TRBJ2-2; 8 bases align to TRBD1. The CDR3 loop spans 17 amino acids. V shed 7 bases and J 3 bases; nucleotides not matched to a gene: 13. The germline gives CDR1 SNHLY, CDR2 FYNNEI. DNA of the CDR3: TGTGCCAGCAAGAGGGCAGGGGGCTTCGTGGACACCGGGGAGCTGTTTTTT. This encodes CASKRAGGFVDTGELFF. The whole variable domain, filled in from reference TRBV2 and TRBJ2-2, reads EPEVTQTPSHQVTQMGQEVILRCVPISNHLYFYWYRQILGQKVEFLVSFYNNEISEKSEIFDDQFSVERPDGSNFTLKIRSTKLEDSAMYFCASKRAGGFVDTGELFFGEGSRLTVL.

This chain connects TRBV29-1 to TRBJ2-1, with no clear D. The V end lost 4 bases, the J end lost 5 bases, and 3 bases lay between the germline ends. In germline, CDR1 is SQVTM, CDR2 ANQGSEA. This CDR3 is 10 amino acids long. Here the CDR3 reads CSVADNEQFF. CDR3 DNA sequence: TGCAGCGTTGCGGACAATGAGCAGTTCTTC.

The chain links TRBV7-9 to TRBJ2-5; 9 positions agree with TRBD1. In germline, CDR1 is SEHNR, CDR2 FQNEAQ (reference sequence). Germline trimming cut 6 bases from V and 5 bases from J; bases unmatched to any gene: 7. This CDR3 spans 14 amino acids. The CDR3 sequence: CASRPGQGAETQYF. The CDR3 DNA is TGTGCCAGCAGGCCGGGACAGGGTGCGGAGACCCAGTACTTC.

The J gene is TRBJ1-2, the V gene TRBV19; 11 positions agree with TRBD1. The V gene's germline CDR1 is LNHDA and CDR2 SQIVND (reference sequence). V was clipped by 8 bases and J by 6 bases; unmatched bases: 2. The CDR3 is 12 residues long. The CDR3: CASGDRGDGYTF. Here the CDR3 DNA reads TGTGCCAGTGGGGACAGGGGGGATGGCTACACCTTC.